A single sample is the source of the 28 T cell receptor beta chains below, sequenced in a study of blood T cell repertoires in COVID-19 (dated by TCRdb to about 2020). Libraries were prepared through the immunoSEQ multiplex PCR assay. TCRdb took this table from immuneACCESS and kept in-frame rearrangements with V and J called. Such tables lack part of the clones; where checked against another copy, unresolved V genes explain under half of the gap, and the rest is unexplained. Recorded for this sample are more than 300,000 clones; about 85% of them occurred a single time. Approximately 5% of the sample belongs to the ten largest clones. Specimen: PBMCs or T cells enriched from blood (not recorded which). These receptors were obtained from a woman in her twenties or thirties who had recovered from COVID-19.

The chain is built from TRBV6-6 and TRBJ1-4, with 7 bases matching TRBD1. The V segment lost 5 bases and the J segment 0 bases; nucleotides outside the gene matches: 3. The CDR3 extends over 15 amino acids. Germline CDR1 and CDR2: MNHNY and SVGAGI (reference sequence). CDR3 loop: CASSQQGPTNEKLFF. The DNA of the CDR3 is TGTGCCAGCAGTCAACAGGGGCCAACTAATGAAAAACTGTTTTTT.

Only one count was recorded for this clone. The rearrangement uses TRBV2 and TRBJ2-7, with TRBD1 as a possible D gene (5 bases). CDR3 size: 12 residues. Deletions cut 6 bases from V and 1 base from J, with 7 bases between. Germline V gene sequence: CDR1 SNHLY, CDR2 FYNNEI. The chain's CDR3 is CASSRASYEQYF. The CDR3 nucleotides read TGTGCCAGCAGCAGGGCGTCCTACGAGCAGTACTTC.

Of note for this clone: Other DNA sequences in this specimen translate into the identical CDR3. The V call is TRBV19, the J call TRBJ2-7, with 9 bases aligning to TRBD1. This CDR3 is 15 amino acids long. The V segment lost 4 bases and the J segment 3 bases; nucleotides outside the gene matches: 7. Germline V gene lookup returns CDR1 LNHDA and CDR2 SQIVND (reference sequence). CDR3 region: CASSTPGQGSYEQYF. The DNA for the CDR3 is TGTGCCAGTAGTACCCCGGGACAGGGTAGCTACGAGCAGTACTTC.

The J gene is TRBJ1-1, the V gene TRBV12-3 or TRBV12-4; D is undetermined. The CDR3 extends over 11 amino acids. V lost 3 bases, J lost 10 bases, and 9 bases lay in between. CDR3 loop: CASSLSSRAFF. CDR3 nucleotide sequence: TGTGCCAGCAGTTTGAGCTCAAGAGCTTTCTTT.

This clone has just a few counts. The V call is TRBV5-4, the J call TRBJ1-1; perhaps TRBD1 as D (6 bases). There are 14 residues in the CDR3. From germline, CDR1 is SGHNT and CDR2 YYREEE (reference sequence). V lost 4 bases and J lost 1, with 11 bases in between. CDR3 nucleotide sequence: TGTGCCAGCAGCCTACAGGGTACGAACACTGAAGCTTTCTTT. It specifies CASSLQGTNTEAFF. Variable domain in full (rest from reference TRBV5-4 and TRBJ1-1): ETGVTQSPTHLIKTRGQQVTLRCSSQSGHNTVSWYQQALGQGPQFIFQYYREEENGRGNFPPRFSGLQFPNYSSELNVNALELDDSALYLCASSLQGTNTEAFFGQGTRLTVV.

This clone was observed a handful of times. V usage is TRBV30 and J usage is TRBJ2-7; 10 positions agree with TRBD1. Germline V gene sequence: CDR1 GTSNPN, CDR2 SVGIG (reference sequence). V dropped 4 bases and J dropped 3; count of bases not matched to a gene: 6. The CDR3 totals 14 residues. CDR3 loop: CAWTPGQGNYEQYF. CDR3 sequence (DNA): TGTGCCTGGACCCCGGGACAGGGGAACTACGAGCAGTACTTC.

This chain joins TRBV2 and TRBJ2-1, with 7 bases fitting TRBD2. Germline V gives CDR1 SNHLY, CDR2 FYNNEI. The CDR3 loop spans 15 amino acids. J was trimmed by 2 bases and V by 2 bases; bases with no gene match: 3. For the CDR3, the DNA is TGTGCCAGCAGTGAAATAGGGACTACCTACAATGAGCAGTTCTTC. Its protein is CASSEIGTTYNEQFF.

There are a few counts of this clone. CDR3 loop: CASKRDTLYNEQFF. In DNA form, the CDR3 reads TGTGCCAGCAAACGGGACACCCTTTACAATGAGCAGTTCTTC. The chain couples TRBV27 to TRBJ2-1, with TRBD1 as a possible D gene (6 bases). This CDR3 contains 14 residues. Looked up from germline, CDR1 is MNHEY and CDR2 is SMNVEV (reference sequence). Trimming removed 7 bases at V and 4 bases at J, with 14 bases between.

This chain uses TRBV3-1 (or the pseudogene TRBV3-2) with TRBJ2-2; D unresolved. Trimming pared 10 bases from V and 1 base from J, leaving 16 bases between. The CDR3 spans 15 residues. From germline, CDR1 is LGHDT and CDR2 YNNKEL (reference sequence). CDR3 sequence reads: CATLHEPVNTGELFF. CDR3 in DNA: TGTGCCACCCTCCACGAGCCGGTGAACACCGGGGAGCTGTTTTTT.

The chain is built from TRBV5-4 and TRBJ1-1, with 7 positions matching TRBD1. Germline V gives CDR1 SGHNT, CDR2 YYREEE (reference sequence). The CDR3 consists of 15 residues. The ends lost 4 bases at V and 5 bases at J; junction bases unmatched: 11. CDR3 residues: CASSPGQNRRTEAFF. CDR3 DNA sequence: TGTGCCAGCAGCCCGGGACAGAACCGGCGTACTGAAGCTTTCTTT.

This chain links TRBV6-5 with TRBJ1-1; 8 bases fit TRBD1. This CDR3 comprises 15 residues. The germline V gene encodes CDR1 MNHEY and CDR2 SVGAGI. With V trimmed by 6 bases and J by 7 bases, 13 bases remained unmatched. The CDR3 region is CASRGTGPFTFEAFF. In DNA form, the CDR3 reads TGTGCCAGCAGGGGGACAGGTCCCTTTACCTTTGAAGCTTTCTTT.

The chain has TRBV19 and TRBJ2-7; D is perhaps TRBD1 (5 bases). Trimming pared 5 bases from V and 0 bases from J, leaving 11 bases between. CDR3 length: 14 residues. Germline loops: CDR1 LNHDA, CDR2 SQIVND (reference sequence). This chain's CDR3 is CASSVGQISYEQYF. As DNA, the CDR3 is TGTGCCAGTAGTGTAGGACAAATCTCCTACGAGCAGTACTTC.

This sequence joins TRBV27 and TRBJ1-1; unclear D gene. The V gene's germline CDR1 is MNHEY and CDR2 SMNVEV (reference sequence). Trimming left V 5 bases short and J 1 base short, with 17 bases between. CDR3 length: 16 amino acids. The CDR3 here is CASSPWVLAGNTEAFF. The CDR3 nucleotides are TGTGCCAGCAGTCCTTGGGTCCTGGCGGGGAACACTGAAGCTTTCTTT.

The chain combines TRBV2 with TRBJ2-5; D gene unclear. Germline CDR1 and CDR2: SNHLY and FYNNEI. The CDR3 loop spans 14 amino acids. V lost 6 bases and J lost 0, with 11 bases in between. The chain's CDR3 is CASRATRDQETQYF. The CDR3 DNA follows: TGTGCCAGCAGGGCCACACGGGACCAAGAGACCCAGTACTTC.

The chain couples TRBV7-9 to TRBJ2-1; D is possibly TRBD1 (6 bases). Per germline, CDR1 SEHNR and CDR2 FQNEAQ (reference sequence). Trimming removed 5 bases from V and 4 bases from J, with 9 bases in between. This CDR3 spans 13 amino acids. The CDR3 protein is CASSLQGYNEQFF. The CDR3 region has the DNA TGTGCCAGCAGCCTCCAGGGGTACAATGAGCAGTTCTTC.

This chain links TRBV5-8 with TRBJ2-7; 7 bases map to TRBD1. Looked up from germline, CDR1 is SGHTS and CDR2 is YDEGEE. V trimming: 1 base; J trimming: 3 bases; junction bases outside the gene matches: 1. This CDR3 spans 13 amino acids. Written as DNA, the CDR3 is TGTGCCAGCAGCTTGAACAGGGGCTACGAGCAGTACTTC. Translating gives CASSLNRGYEQYF.

V usage is TRBV7-9 and J usage is TRBJ1-1, with 8 nucleotides matching TRBD1. V lost 5 bases, J lost 3 bases, and 11 bases stayed unmatched. The CDR3 extends over 16 amino acids. Germline V gene sequence: CDR1 SEHNR, CDR2 FQNEAQ (reference sequence). The CDR3 bases are TGTGCCAGCAGCCCGTCAGGGGGCCTTAGGGACACTGAAGCTTTCTTT. It specifies CASSPSGGLRDTEAFF.

The chain couples TRBV6-1 to TRBJ2-3; 7 bases map to TRBD2. Per germline, CDR1 MNHNS and CDR2 SASEGT. CDR3 length: 16 amino acids. V lost 2 bases to trimming and J lost 2 bases; unmatched junction nucleotides: 7. CDR3 coding DNA: TGTGCCAGCAGTGAATGGGCTAGCGGAGACACAGATACGCAGTATTTT. Its translation: CASSEWASGDTDTQYF.

This clone was seen more than once but under ten times. The chain joins TRBV9 to TRBJ1-6, with 8 bases identical to TRBD1. The CDR3 loop spans 15 amino acids. V was clipped by 5 bases and J by 6 bases; unmatched bases: 7. CDR1 is SGDLS and CDR2 is YYNGEE in the germline V gene. The CDR3 nucleotides are TGTGCCAGCAGTCAGGGACAGGCTAGTAATTCACCCCTCCACTTT. As protein: CASSQGQASNSPLHF.

The chain recombines TRBV5-4 with TRBJ1-2; a possible D gene is TRBD1 (6 bases). The V end was cut by 3 bases, the J end by 2 bases, with 11 bases between. The CDR3 covers 14 residues. Germline V gives CDR1 SGHNT, CDR2 YYREEE (reference sequence). The CDR3 sequence is CASSSQTGNYGYTF. Here the CDR3 DNA reads TGTGCCAGCAGCTCTCAAACAGGGAACTATGGCTACACCTTC.

The count of this clone is one. The CDR3 reads CASSLGGFRDRSPEQFF. The CDR3 DNA reads TGTGCCAGCAGCTTAGGAGGTTTCAGGGATAGGTCCCCTGAGCAGTTCTTC. This sequence joins TRBV7-9 and TRBJ2-1, with D perhaps TRBD1 (5 bases). CDR1 is SEHNR, CDR2 FQNEAQ, per germline (reference sequence). Trimming shortened V by 1 base and J by 9 bases, and 22 bases separated the two germline ends. The length of the CDR3 is 17 residues.

This rearrangement joins TRBV7-3 to TRBJ1-3; D is unresolved. Germline V gene lookup returns CDR1 SGHTA and CDR2 FQGTGA. Trimming cost V 2 bases and J 1 base, with 12 bases left between them. The CDR3 is 16 amino acids. The CDR3 sequence is CASSLRGNLSGNTIYF. Written as DNA, the CDR3 is TGTGCCAGCAGCTTACGGGGTAACCTATCTGGAAACACCATATATTTT.

The rearrangement links TRBV3-1 (or the pseudogene TRBV3-2) to TRBJ1-2; 10 positions match TRBD1. The germline CDR1 and CDR2 sequences are LGHDT and YNNKEL (reference sequence). This CDR3 is built from 14 residues. The V and J ends lost 3 bases and 6 bases, in that order; junction bases with no gene match: 4. The CDR3 sequence is CASSHPGTGDGYTF. The CDR3 DNA reads as TGTGCCAGCAGCCACCCCGGGACAGGGGATGGCTACACCTTC.

V usage is TRBV7-3 and J usage is TRBJ2-2; TRBD1 matches at 9 bases. This CDR3 has 16 residues. J was trimmed by 1 base and V by 4 bases; bases with no gene match: 4. Per the germline V gene, CDR1 is SGHTA and CDR2 is FQGTGA. The CDR3 protein is CASSSGQGRNTGELFF. DNA for the CDR3: TGTGCCAGCAGCTCCGGACAGGGGCGGAACACCGGGGAGCTGTTTTTT.

This clone came up once. The V gene is TRBV30, the J gene TRBJ2-3; possibly TRBD2 for D (6 bases). The length of the CDR3 is 12 residues. Germline V gene lookup returns CDR1 GTSNPN and CDR2 SVGIG (reference sequence). V shed 2 bases and J shed 6 bases, with 9 bases lying between them. For the CDR3, the DNA is TGTGCCTGGAGTCCGGGAGCTGATACGCAGTATTTT. Its protein product is CAWSPGADTQYF. The full variable domain, rest sourced from reference TRBV30 and TRBJ2-3, is SQTIHQWPATLVQPVGSPLSLECTVEGTSNPNLYWYRQAAGRGLQLLFYSVGIGQISSEVPQNLSASRPQDRQFILSSKKLLLSDSGFYLCAWSPGADTQYFGPGTRLTVL.

This clone was recorded once. The V gene is TRBV11-2, the J gene TRBJ1-2; 9 bases are a match to TRBD1. There are 14 residues in the CDR3. Germline V lookup: CDR1 SGHAT, CDR2 FQNNGV. V shed 0 bases, J shed 7 bases, and the junction held 3 bases outside the gene matches. The CDR3 DNA is TGTGCCAGCAGCTTAGACGACAGGGGGGTTGGCTACACCTTC. This codes for CASSLDDRGVGYTF.

This rearrangement joins TRBV29-1 to TRBJ1-1; 11 bases agree with TRBD1. J was trimmed by 4 bases and V by 3 bases; bases with no gene match: 4. The CDR3 runs to 14 residues. The germline V gene has CDR1 SQVTM and CDR2 ANQGSEA. CDR3 sequence: CSVEAGTGGTEAFF. In DNA form, the CDR3 reads TGCAGCGTTGAGGCCGGGACAGGGGGCACTGAAGCTTTCTTT.

This CDR3 is CASGLGGDNQPQHF. DNA for the CDR3: TGTGCTAGTGGTTTGGGGGGGGATAATCAGCCCCAGCATTTT. The rearrangement joins TRBV12-5 to TRBJ1-5; the D gene is possibly TRBD1 (5 bases). This CDR3 contains 14 residues. Germline CDR1 reads LGHNT; CDR2 reads FRNRAP. The germline V and J ends were trimmed by 1 base and 4 bases, with 8 bases remaining between them.